This T cell receptor (beta chain) came from a study of cytomegalovirus exposure and HLA in healthy donors. Study in general: Sequencing of 150 million to 200 million T cells in an earlier analysis found 100 million to 140 million unique TCR beta sequences.

As regards this clone: Its target is unknown.

Donors in the study were healthy people who gave bone marrow. Broader study findings: Data from an earlier analysis indicated that most TCR beta V segments were productive either about 87% or about 30% of the time. In a later analysis, common viral pathogens appeared linked to several of the most significant clusters.

With 1 base removed from V and 0 bases from J, the gap between germline ends came to 8 bases. The CDR3 has 15 amino acids. From germline, CDR1 is SGHRS and CDR2 YFSETQ. A multiplex PCR was run with 60 Vbeta primers and 13 Jbeta primers. Measured with immunoSEQ multiplex PCR; TCRdb has only the in-frame clones, and not every one. The repertoire holds 240,000 or so clones, with about 80% as singletons. The specimen was PBMCs. This sequence joins TRBV5-1 and TRBJ1-3, with D perhaps matching TRBD1 (6 bases). The TCR originated in a woman aged 55-75 years in good health and CMV-seropositive. The CDR3 DNA follows: TGCGCCAGCAGCTTGTGGACAGTCTCTGGAAACACCATATATTTT. Translating gives CASSLWTVSGNTIYF.